A selection of T cell receptor beta chains follows, all from one sample in a study of blood T cell repertoires in COVID-19. The assay was immunoSEQ multiplex PCR, and TCRdb's table has in-frame clones only and misses some. The table lists some 150,000 clones, roughly 81% of them singletons. Specimen: peripheral blood. The receptors were sampled from a woman between 45 and 65 years old with active or convalescent COVID-19. Both conserved end residues are part of each CDR3. A D gene is named only where the DNA matches it firmly. Not all rows give a size; the values are once, few, many and, for expanded clones, a class.

clone size,V gene,D gene,J gene,CDR3 DNA,CDR3 protein
few,TRBV12-3/TRBV12-4,.,TRBJ1-1,TGTGCCAGCAGTTTATATCGGGGCACTGAAGCTTTCTTT,CASSLYRGTEAFF
once,TRBV19,.,TRBJ1-5,TGTGCCAGTAGTATAACTCTGGGGGCGCCGAATCAGCCCCAGCATTTT,CASSITLGAPNQPQHF
few,TRBV3-1/TRBV3-2,TRBD1,TRBJ1-2,TGTGCCAGCAGCCAAGATGTACAGGGGCGCGGCTACACCTTC,CASSQDVQGRGYTF
.,TRBV7-2,.,TRBJ2-7,TGTGCCAGCAGCTTATCCGCCTACGAGCAGTACTTC,CASSLSAYEQYF
.,TRBV19,TRBD1,TRBJ1-5,TGTGCCAGTAGTATTTCGGGACAGGGTAATAGGCCTCCCCAGCATTTT,CASSISGQGNRPPQHF
.,TRBV15,TRBD1,TRBJ1-5,TGTGCCACCAGCAGAGACAGGGGGAATCAGCCCCAGCATTTT,CATSRDRGNQPQHF
.,TRBV24-1,.,TRBJ2-1,TGTGCCACCAGTGAGCGGACAGCTCCCTCCAACAATGAGCAGTTCTTC,CATSERTAPSNNEQFF
.,TRBV7-3,.,TRBJ2-3,TGTGCCAGCAGCTTATGGCAAGGCACAGATACGCAGTATTTT,CASSLWQGTDTQYF
few,TRBV5-1,TRBD1,TRBJ2-7,TGCGCCAGCAGCTTTGGGGACAGGGGCTACGAGCAGTACTTC,CASSFGDRGYEQYF
.,TRBV11-3,TRBD2,TRBJ2-1,TGTGCCAGCAGTGGACGGAGAGCGGGAGGGTCCAATGAGCAGTTCTTC,CASSGRRAGGSNEQFF
few,TRBV4-1,.,TRBJ2-2,TGCGCCAGCAGCCCCCAGCCTAGTCTGAACACCGGGGAGCTGTTTTTT,CASSPQPSLNTGELFF
.,TRBV29-1,TRBD1,TRBJ1-2,TGCAGCGTCGTGCAAGGGGGCGCAGGGGGCTACACCTTC,CSVVQGGAGGYTF
.,TRBV11-2,TRBD1,TRBJ2-7,TGTGCCAGCAGCCGAGATGGGACAGGGGGAGCCTACGAGCAGTACTTC,CASSRDGTGGAYEQYF
.,TRBV7-8,.,TRBJ2-1,TGTGCCAGCAGCCCCCGAACGGGTGAGCAGTTCTTC,CASSPRTGEQFF
.,TRBV7-2,TRBD2,TRBJ2-5,TGTGCCAGCAGCTACCCCGGGACTAGCGGGGGGAACCAAGAGACCCAGTACTTC,CASSYPGTSGGNQETQYF
.,TRBV24-1,TRBD2,TRBJ2-1,TGTGCCACCAGTGACTTGACTAGCGGGAGCTCCTACAATGAGCAGTTCTTC,CATSDLTSGSSYNEQFF
few,TRBV27,.,TRBJ2-1,TGTGCCAGCAGTTTATCTAGGGGCTACAATGAGCAGTTCTTC,CASSLSRGYNEQFF
.,TRBV6-5,TRBD1,TRBJ1-4,TGTGCCAGCAGTATGACAGGGGGCTCGAATGAAAAACTGTTTTTT,CASSMTGGSNEKLFF
.,TRBV4-2,.,TRBJ2-1,TGTGCCAGCAGCCAAGTGGGAATACAGGAGGGCATAGGTGAGCAGTTCTTC,CASSQVGIQEGIGEQFF
.,TRBV19,TRBD2,TRBJ2-1,TGTGCCAGCTCCCCTGGGCTAGCGGGGAGAAGCTCCTACAATGAGCAGTTCTTC,CASSPGLAGRSSYNEQFF
.,TRBV27,TRBD1,TRBJ1-2,TGTGCCAGCAGGAACCCCCAGGGGGCACGAGGCTACACCTTC,CASRNPQGARGYTF
.,TRBV23-1,TRBD1,TRBJ1-5,TGCGCCAGCAGTCAATCGGTGGGGACAGAAAATCAGCCCCAGCATTTT,CASSQSVGTENQPQHF
few,TRBV6-1,.,TRBJ1-3,TGTGCCAGCAGTGATGGTTCGGGGGGAACTGGAAACACCATATATTTT,CASSDGSGGTGNTIYF
.,TRBV7-3,.,TRBJ1-1,TGTGCCAGCAGCTTAAGAGAGGGAGCTTTCTTT,CASSLREGAFF
.,TRBV6-6,TRBD2,TRBJ2-3,TGTGCCAGCAGTAAAACTAGCGGGAGCGATACGCAGTATTTT,CASSKTSGSDTQYF
.,TRBV7-2,.,TRBJ1-2,TGTGCCAGCAGCTTTGTACAGGGTCGGGGCTACACCTTC,CASSFVQGRGYTF
once,TRBV7-2,TRBD1,TRBJ1-5,TGTGCCAGCAGCTTAGGTCCAGGGGGCGGGGCCCAGCATTTT,CASSLGPGGGAQHF
.,TRBV2,TRBD2,TRBJ2-5,TGTGCCAGCAGCGGACTAGCGGGGGGGAACCAAGAGACCCAGTACTTC,CASSGLAGGNQETQYF
.,TRBV4-3,.,TRBJ1-2,TGCGCCAGCAGCGAACAGGCTAACTATGGCTACACCTTC,CASSEQANYGYTF
.,TRBV28,.,TRBJ1-6,TGTGCCAGCAGTGGGCCCGGTCCCTCGGATAATTCACCCCTCCACTTT,CASSGPGPSDNSPLHF
.,TRBV9,.,TRBJ1-5,TGTGCCAGCAGCGCTGGAGATTATAGCAATCAGCCCCAGCATTTT,CASSAGDYSNQPQHF
.,TRBV28,TRBD1,TRBJ2-2,TGTGCCATTGGACAGGGGCCCCCCGGGGAGCTGTTTTTT,CAIGQGPPGELFF
.,TRBV5-6,.,TRBJ1-6,TGTGCCAGCAGCTTGGCGATTTCCGGGGGTCTACGCCCAGGTTCACCCCTCCACTTT,CASSLAISGGLRPGSPLHF
.,TRBV4-2,.,TRBJ1-1,TGTGCCAGCAGCCAAGTCGTTAGGGAGGGGTGGTTCACTGAAGCTTTCTTT,CASSQVVREGWFTEAFF
.,TRBV28,TRBD1,TRBJ1-2,TGTGCCAGCAGTTCACAGGGGCGAACTAACTATGGCTACACCTTC,CASSSQGRTNYGYTF
.,TRBV4-1,TRBD1,TRBJ1-2,TGCGCCAGCAGCCAAGAACTTGGACAGGGGGCCGATGGCTACACCTTC,CASSQELGQGADGYTF
many,TRBV3-1/TRBV3-2,.,TRBJ1-3,TGTGCCAGCAGCCATAATCCAGCGGGCCGTGGAAACACCATATATTTT,CASSHNPAGRGNTIYF
once,TRBV28,.,TRBJ2-1,TGTGCCAGCAGTTCAACAGGGATTGGGGACAATGAGCAGTTCTTC,CASSSTGIGDNEQFF